The 25 T cell receptor beta chains below were found in one sample sequenced in a study of blood T cell repertoires in COVID-19. TCRdb's copy holds only in-frame clones and misses some; the assay was immunoSEQ multiplex PCR. This sample has around 200,000 clones; 85% to 90% occur once, and the top ten carry approximately 3.3%. Sequencing was done on a sample of peripheral blood. The receptors shown here come from a man aged 18 to 30 with active or convalescent COVID-19.

V gene TRBV28 combines with J gene TRBJ2-7; a weak D match, TRBD1 (5 bases). Deletions cut 5 bases from V and 5 bases from J, with 10 bases between. The CDR3 contains 12 residues. Germline CDR1 MDHEN, CDR2 SYDVKM. This chain's CDR3 is CASSQQGHEQYV. The CDR3 region has the DNA TGTGCCAGCAGTCAGCAGGGTCACGAGCAGTACGTC.

This chain joins TRBV7-2 and TRBJ2-5, with D possibly TRBD2 on 6 matching bases. Germline CDR1 is SGHTA and CDR2 is FQGNSA. V dropped 5 bases and J dropped 5 bases, with 12 bases sitting between them. The CDR3 sequence is 13 residues long. CDR3 protein: CASSHGAGETQYF. Here the CDR3 DNA reads TGTGCCAGCAGCCATGGTGCGGGGGAGACCCAGTACTTC.

In its sample, this clone was seen once. J is TRBJ2-2 and V is TRBV6-5; TRBD1 might be the D (5 bases). The CDR3 covers 14 residues. V lost 5 bases, J lost 7 bases, and 14 bases lay in between. CDR1 and CDR2 from the germline V gene are MNHEY and SVGAGI. In DNA, the CDR3 is TGTGCCAGCAGTCCGAACAGGAGTGTCGGGGAGCTGTTTTTT. This encodes CASSPNRSVGELFF.

This clone was observed a handful of times. This chain connects TRBV6-5 to TRBJ2-7; the D gene is possibly TRBD2 (5 bases). CDR1 is MNHEY and CDR2 is SVGAGI in the germline V gene. The CDR3 has 14 residues. V lost 6 bases and J lost 5, with 17 bases in between. The CDR3 sequence: CASSPAAGTHEQYV. Written as DNA, the CDR3 is TGTGCCAGCAGCCCGGCCGCGGGTACCCACGAGCAGTACGTC.

This chain joins TRBV5-1 and TRBJ2-1; the match to TRBD2 covers 9 bases. V lost 1 base, J lost 5 bases, and 10 bases stayed unmatched. This CDR3 has 17 amino acids. Germline-derived CDR1 and CDR2 are SGHRS and YFSETQ. The CDR3 nucleotides are TGCGCCAGCAGCTTGCCCCTTCTAGCGGGACAAAACAATGAGCAGTTCTTC. Translation: CASSLPLLAGQNNEQFF.

The V gene is TRBV6-2 or TRBV6-3, the J gene TRBJ1-5; TRBD1 agrees at 9 bases. The CDR3 loop spans 15 amino acids. CDR1 and CDR2 from the germline V gene are MNHEY and SVGEGT. The junction had 6 bases not matched to a gene; V was cut back by 5 bases and J by 4 bases. CDR3 sequence (DNA): TGTGCCAGCAGTAGAACGGGACAGGGAAATCAGCCCCAGCATTTT. This translates into CASSRTGQGNQPQHF.

This clone was counted only a few times. The chain couples TRBV19 to TRBJ1-5; the match to TRBD1 covers 7 bases. The V and J ends lost 5 bases and 0 bases, in that order; junction bases with no gene match: 10. This CDR3 region has 17 residues. Germline V gives CDR1 LNHDA, CDR2 SQIVND (reference sequence). CDR3 protein: CASSPRDRPNSNQPQHF. The CDR3 coding sequence is TGTGCCAGTAGTCCCCGGGACAGACCAAATAGCAATCAGCCCCAGCATTTT.

This chain links TRBV28 with TRBJ1-5; 9 nucleotides align to TRBD1. The germline gives CDR1 MDHEN, CDR2 SYDVKM. Trimming took 7 bases from V and 5 from J; bases not matched to a gene: 6. The CDR3 is 14 residues long. The CDR3, as DNA: TGTGCCAGCACACAGGGGGCTTTCTATCAGCCCCAGCATTTT. It specifies CASTQGAFYQPQHF.

This chain links TRBV7-2 with TRBJ1-4, with a weak D call TRBD1 (5 bases). Germline CDR1 and CDR2: SGHTA and FQGNSA. CDR3 length: 13 residues. Trimming cost V 1 base and J 7 bases, with 7 bases left between them. CDR3 DNA sequence: TGTGCCAGCAGCTTAGTCACAGGTGAAAAACTGTTTTTT. This sequence encodes CASSLVTGEKLFF.

V gene TRBV10-3 combines with J gene TRBJ1-2, with 7 bases that match TRBD1. The V and J ends lost 3 bases and 7 bases, in that order; junction bases with no gene match: 11. From germline, CDR1 is ENHRY and CDR2 SYGVKD. The CDR3 covers 15 residues. The CDR3 reads CAISEQSGGGSGYTF. CDR3 nucleotides: TGTGCCATCAGTGAACAATCGGGAGGGGGCTCTGGCTACACCTTC.

V is TRBV7-9 and J is TRBJ2-2; 10 bases line up with TRBD2. The trim removed 8 bases at V and 6 bases at J, leaving 6 bases unmatched. Germline loops: CDR1 SEHNR, CDR2 FQNEAQ (reference sequence). The CDR3 is 14 amino acids. CDR3 region: CASVLAGVSGELFF. DNA for the CDR3: TGTGCCAGCGTTCTAGCGGGAGTTTCCGGGGAGCTGTTTTTT.

The chain is built from TRBV7-8 and TRBJ2-3; D possibly corresponds to TRBD1 (5 bases). The germline V and J ends were trimmed by 5 bases and 0 bases, with 15 bases remaining between them. The CDR3 runs to 16 residues. Germline V gene sequence: CDR1 SGHVS, CDR2 FQNEAQ. The CDR3, as DNA: TGTGCCAGCAGCCATAATACAGGACCAAGCACAGATACGCAGTATTTT. Amino acids: CASSHNTGPSTDTQYF.

The V call is TRBV3-1 (or the pseudogene TRBV3-2), the J call TRBJ2-3; D is unclear. The CDR3 consists of 13 residues. Germline CDR1 LGHDT, CDR2 YNNKEL (reference sequence). Between the trimmed V and J ends, which lost 1 base and 4 bases, there was a span of 6 bases. The CDR3 loop is CASSQAFADTQYF. The CDR3 nucleotides read TGTGCCAGCAGCCAAGCGTTTGCAGATACGCAGTATTTT.

The chain uses TRBV5-6 and TRBJ2-1; possible D gene TRBD2, 6 bases. CDR1 and CDR2 (germline): SGHDT, YYEEEE. The CDR3 has 15 residues. Deletions cut 3 bases from V and 8 bases from J, with 18 bases between. CDR3 in amino acids: CASSSPRLGDDEQFF. The DNA for the CDR3 is TGTGCCAGCAGCTCCCCGCGACTAGGGGACGATGAGCAGTTCTTC.

The V and J genes are TRBV18 and TRBJ1-1, with 7 bases matching TRBD1. The CDR3 consists of 14 residues. The V gene end was trimmed by 6 bases and the J gene end by 2 bases; junction bases not matched to a gene: 6. Germline V CDR1 and CDR2: KGHSH, LQKENI. The CDR3 sequence is CASSVGQTNTEAFF. CDR3 nucleotide sequence: TGTGCCAGCTCCGTGGGACAGACTAACACTGAAGCTTTCTTT.

The V gene is TRBV5-4, the J gene TRBJ2-1; 7 bases match TRBD2. Trimming removed 5 bases from V and 4 bases from J; junction bases left unmatched: 9. CDR1 and CDR2 from the germline V gene are SGHNT and YYREEE (reference sequence). This CDR3 spans 15 amino acids. DNA for the CDR3: TGTGCCAGCAGAAGACTAGCTGAAGTTTACAATGAGCAGTTCTTC. This gives the protein CASRRLAEVYNEQFF.

This clone showed up just a few times. V and J are TRBV12-5 and TRBJ1-1, with 9 bases matching TRBD1. Trimming took 5 bases from V and 4 from J; bases not matched to a gene: 5. Looked up from germline, CDR1 is LGHNT and CDR2 is FRNRAP. This CDR3 comprises 14 residues. DNA for the CDR3: TGTGCTAGTGGTCCCGGACAGGGGACCACTGAAGCTTTCTTT. Translating gives CASGPGQGTTEAFF.

This clone has only one observation. CDR3 residues: CASSLYGVISGNTIYF. CDR3 sequence (DNA): TGCGCCAGCAGCTTGTATGGAGTTATCTCTGGAAACACCATATATTTT. The chain couples TRBV5-1 to TRBJ1-3; D is unresolved. CDR1 is SGHRS, CDR2 YFSETQ, per germline. The CDR3 consists of 16 residues. V was trimmed by 1 base and J by 0 bases, leaving 11 bases between them.

The rearrangement uses TRBV29-1 and TRBJ1-2; a weak D match, TRBD1 (5 bases). Germline V gene lookup returns CDR1 SQVTM and CDR2 ANQGSEA. The CDR3 has 14 residues. V was trimmed by 3 bases and J by 7 bases, leaving 18 bases between them. CDR3 sequence: CSVEEGGRGVGYTF. CDR3 in DNA: TGCAGCGTTGAGGAGGGCGGGAGGGGTGTTGGCTACACCTTC.

This clone was seen a few times. The CDR3 protein is CASSEDTPSVDYGYTF. CDR3 in DNA: TGCGCCAGCAGTGAGGACACTCCCAGTGTGGACTATGGCTACACCTTC. The chain has TRBV10-1 and TRBJ1-2, with D unresolved. This CDR3 region has 16 residues. Germline V gene sequence: CDR1 WNHNN, CDR2 SYGVQD (reference sequence). V lost 2 bases and J 3 bases, leaving 16 bases between the germline ends.

The chain carries TRBV3-1 (or the pseudogene TRBV3-2) and TRBJ2-1, with no clear D. Germline CDR1 LGHDT, CDR2 YNNKEL (reference sequence). V was trimmed by 2 bases and J by 5 bases, leaving 13 bases between them. The CDR3 is 15 amino acids. The CDR3 coding sequence is TGTGCCAGCAGCCAATATGGCGCGGTAGACAATGAGCAGTTCTTC. As protein: CASSQYGAVDNEQFF.

This chain uses TRBV12-5 with TRBJ1-2; D ambiguous. This CDR3 has 17 residues. Per the germline V gene, CDR1 is LGHNT and CDR2 is FRNRAP. Deletions cut 6 bases from V and 8 bases from J, with 28 bases between. CDR3 protein: CASGRVGKIGVLEGYTF. CDR3 nucleotide sequence: TGTGCTAGTGGCCGCGTTGGAAAGATCGGGGTGCTTGAGGGCTACACCTTC.

The chain combines TRBV5-6 with TRBJ1-2; maybe TRBD1 (6 bases). Germline values: CDR1 SGHDT, CDR2 YYEEEE. The CDR3 covers 14 residues. Trimming removed 2 bases at V and 4 bases at J, with 12 bases between. The CDR3, as DNA: TGTGCCAGCAGCTTTAGACAGGAACGCTATGGCTACACCTTC. Amino acids: CASSFRQERYGYTF.

The rearrangement links TRBV5-1 to TRBJ2-3, with TRBD2 identical over 12 bases. Trimming removed 4 bases from V and 2 bases from J; junction bases left unmatched: 8. This CDR3 has 17 residues. Germline CDR1 and CDR2: SGHRS and YFSETQ. The CDR3 here is CASSPQTSGGLTDTQYF. Written as DNA, the CDR3 is TGCGCCAGCAGCCCCCAGACTAGCGGGGGCCTCACAGATACGCAGTATTTT.

This chain uses TRBV3-1 (or the pseudogene TRBV3-2) with TRBJ2-2; tentatively, D is TRBD2 (6 bases). The germline gives CDR1 LGHDT, CDR2 YNNKEL (reference sequence). The CDR3 has 15 amino acids. V shed 3 bases and J shed 1 base, with 9 bases lying between them. CDR3 protein: CASSQRDWNTGELFF. The CDR3 DNA follows: TGTGCCAGCAGCCAGCGGGACTGGAACACCGGGGAGCTGTTTTTT.